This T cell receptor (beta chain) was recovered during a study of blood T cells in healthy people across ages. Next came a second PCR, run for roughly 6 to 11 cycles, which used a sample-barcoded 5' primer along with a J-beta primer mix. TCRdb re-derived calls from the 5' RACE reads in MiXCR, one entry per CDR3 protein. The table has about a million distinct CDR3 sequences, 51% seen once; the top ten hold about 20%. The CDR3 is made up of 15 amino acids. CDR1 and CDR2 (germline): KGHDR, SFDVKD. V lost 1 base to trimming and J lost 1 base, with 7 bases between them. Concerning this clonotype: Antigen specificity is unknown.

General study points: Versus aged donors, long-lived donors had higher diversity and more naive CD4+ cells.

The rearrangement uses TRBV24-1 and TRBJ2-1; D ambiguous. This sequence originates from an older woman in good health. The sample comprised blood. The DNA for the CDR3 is TGTGCCACCAGTGATTTCCCCCCTTCCTACAATGAGCAGTTCTTC. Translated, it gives CATSDFPPSYNEQFF.